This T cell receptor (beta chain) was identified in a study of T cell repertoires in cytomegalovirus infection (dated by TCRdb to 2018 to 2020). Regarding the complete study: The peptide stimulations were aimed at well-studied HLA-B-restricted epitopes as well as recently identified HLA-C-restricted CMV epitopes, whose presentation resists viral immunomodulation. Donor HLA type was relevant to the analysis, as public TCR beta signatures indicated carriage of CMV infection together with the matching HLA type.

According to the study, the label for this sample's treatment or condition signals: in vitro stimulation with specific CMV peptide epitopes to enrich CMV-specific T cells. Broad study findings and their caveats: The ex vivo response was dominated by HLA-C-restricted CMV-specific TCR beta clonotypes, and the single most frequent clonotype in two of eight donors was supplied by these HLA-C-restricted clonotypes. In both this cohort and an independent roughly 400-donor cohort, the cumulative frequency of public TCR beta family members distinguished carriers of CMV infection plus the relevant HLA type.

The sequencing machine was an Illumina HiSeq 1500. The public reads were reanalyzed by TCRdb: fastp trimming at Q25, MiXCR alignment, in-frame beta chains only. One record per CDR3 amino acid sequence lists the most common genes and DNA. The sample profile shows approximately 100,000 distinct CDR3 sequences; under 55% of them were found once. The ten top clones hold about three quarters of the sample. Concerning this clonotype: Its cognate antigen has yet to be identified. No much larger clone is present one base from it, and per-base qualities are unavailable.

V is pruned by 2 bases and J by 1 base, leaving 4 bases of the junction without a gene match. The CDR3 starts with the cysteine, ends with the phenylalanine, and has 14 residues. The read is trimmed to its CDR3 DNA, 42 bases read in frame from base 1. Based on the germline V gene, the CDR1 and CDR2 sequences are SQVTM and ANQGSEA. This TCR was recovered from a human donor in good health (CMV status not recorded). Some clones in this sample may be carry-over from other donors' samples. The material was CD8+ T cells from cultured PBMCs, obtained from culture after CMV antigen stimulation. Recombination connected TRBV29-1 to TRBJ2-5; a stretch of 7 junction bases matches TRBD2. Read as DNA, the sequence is TGCAGCGTTGAATGGGGGGGTCCCCAAGAGACCCAGTACTTC. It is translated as CSVEWGGPQETQYF.